This paragraph covers one T cell receptor beta chain sequence. The clone's antigen remains unknown. Base qualities are missing; no much larger clone stands one base away. Genomic DNA was extracted from sorted cells with the Quick-DNA Microprep Kit. TCRbeta DNA was amplified with the immunoSEQ hsTCRbeta kit following the manufacturer's protocol. An Illumina MiSeq instrument was used to sequence the TCRbeta libraries. Processing in the source paper ran as follows. Once out-of-frame sequences had been removed, some 2 million distinct TCRbeta sequences were left, which works out to an average of approximately 73,000 per individual. Each individual was scored by the count of about 150 previously reported CMV-associated TCRbeta sequences and the total productive distinct TCRbeta count. A beta-binomial model was reimplemented in Python, and scikit-learn random forests with default parameters were trained on US cohort data. Classifier performance on the Belgian cohort was summarized as median AUC with percentile confidence intervals calculated over 10,000 bootstrap iterations. TCRdb obtained this table from immuneACCESS and retained in-frame rearrangements with V and J assigned. These tables miss some clones; where compared with another copy, unresolved V genes account for less than half of the shortfall, and the remainder is unexplained. V and J calls and clone size follow that table, whereas D and trimming were derived from the DNA. This sample has around 40,000 clones in its table, and about four fifths of those were observed once. The ten largest make up approximately 0.81% of the sample.

V is shortened by 7 bases, J by 0 bases, and the region joining them spans 12 bases. The CDR3, cysteine through phenylalanine, is 14 amino acids long. The only DNA kept is the CDR3, 42 bases in frame from the first base. Reading the germline V gene (reference sequence) gives CDR1 LNHDA and CDR2 SQIVND. A FACSAria II was used to sort memory CD4+ T cells, defined as single viable CD3+CD4+CD8-CD45RO+ cells. CMV serostatus was determined using a Roche Elecsys assay that detects serum IgG against CMV pp150, pp28, p38 and p52. After thawing, total CD4+ T cells were enriched by positive selection with CD4 magnetic microbeads. The samples came from a different study that was designed specifically to examine the CD4+ T cell memory repertoire. Following standard operating procedures, peripheral blood mononuclear cells were isolated and cryopreserved, while serum was kept at -80 degrees C. The staining relied on CD3-PerCP (BW264/56), CD4-APC (RPA-T4), CD45RO-PE (UCHT1) and CD8-Pacific Orange (3B5) antibodies, and Sytox blue was used to exclude non-viable cells.

This specimen belongs to a study of memory CD4+ T cells and cytomegalovirus serostatus (dated by TCRdb to about 2019). Background for the entire study: The cohort included approximately 35 healthy adults from Belgium, of whom 9 were CMV seropositive and about 25 were CMV seronegative. To replicate a published TCR-based CMV serostatus classifier, the study sequenced CD4+ memory TCRbeta repertoires from a Belgian cohort whose cytomegalovirus serostatus was known. General study outcomes and caveats: The results were interpreted as suggesting that the CMV-associated TCR signature is largely present in the CD4+ memory repertoire. The original-framework classifier achieved a median bootstrapped AUC of almost 0.97 with a 95% CI of 0.76-1.00 on the Belgian cohort. Unlike the original study, which covered naive and memory CD4+ and CD8+ populations, the Belgian study sequenced only CD4+CD45RO+ memory cells. For CMV serostatus prediction, a median bootstrapped AUC of about 0.96 was reached with the original framework, and a median bootstrapped AUC of roughly 0.92 was reached with a US-trained random forest. Of fewer than 200 previously reported CMV-associated TCRbeta sequences, 67 appeared in the CD4+ memory repertoires, each in one to five individuals.

The material sequenced was memory CD4+ T cells from blood. The V and J genes are TRBV19 and TRBJ1-1; the D segment cannot be called with confidence. The receptor comes from an adult in good health and CMV-seronegative. The CDR3 protein sequence reads: CASNTFGVNTEAFF. The sequence in DNA is TGTGCCAGTAATACGTTTGGGGTGAACACTGAAGCTTTCTTT.